These T cell receptor beta chains were read from a single sample in a study of T cells in Graves' hyperthyroidism and ophthalmopathy. From the multiplex PCR reads, TCRdb called clonotypes with MiXCR, one entry per CDR3 protein. The table has hundreds of thousands of distinct CDR3 sequences, around 18% seen once. The source material was blood. These receptor sequences come from a man aged 35 to 55 with Graves' hyperthyroidism. Each CDR3 is given with its conserved first and last residue. D genes are given only for firm matches. Only some rows state a clone size, as once, few, many or a class for expanded clones.

d_call	v_call	j_call	clone_size	cdr3_nt	cdr3_aa
TRBD1	TRBV6-1	TRBJ2-2	many	TGTGCCAGCAGTGAAACTACGACAGGGGGGAGACCGTGGGGCACCGGGGAGCTGTTTTTT	CASSETTTGGRPWGTGELFF
NA	TRBV7-6	TRBJ1-2	NA	TGTGCCAGCAGCTTAGAACGGTCAGAAGGCTACACCTTC	CASSLERSEGYTF
NA	TRBV12-5	TRBJ2-3	NA	TGTGCTAGTGGTTGGGCCACAGATACGCAGTATTTT	CASGWATDTQYF
NA	TRBV5-1	TRBJ2-7	many	TGCGCCAGCAGCTTAAAAGGACAGACCTACGAGCAGTACTTC	CASSLKGQTYEQYF
NA	TRBV29-1	TRBJ2-3	many	TGCAGCGTTGAAGATCGGGTAACAATGGGTACGCAGTATTTT	CSVEDRVTMGTQYF
NA	TRBV10-2	TRBJ2-1	many	TGCGCCAGCAGTGAAGGCCTGGTAGCAGGGGACAATGAGCAGTTCTTC	CASSEGLVAGDNEQFF
NA	TRBV20-1	TRBJ2-7	many	TGCAGTGCATCCCCGATAGCCTACGAGCAGTACTTC	CSASPIAYEQYF
NA	TRBV7-9	TRBJ1-1	many	TGTGCCAGCAGCTTAGGTTTGGGCATGAACACTGAAGCTTTCTTT	CASSLGLGMNTEAFF
NA	TRBV10-3	TRBJ2-5	many	TGTGCCATCAGTGCAAGGCAGGAAAAAGAGACCCAGTACTTC	CAISARQEKETQYF
NA	TRBV20-1	TRBJ2-1	many	TGCAGTGCTAGAGGCCGACCCGGGACACAGAGTCCCTACAATGAGCAGTTCTTC	CSARGRPGTQSPYNEQFF
TRBD2	TRBV7-3	TRBJ2-3	NA	TGTGCCAGCAGCCGACTAGCGGGGAGGGATACGCAGTATTTT	CASSRLAGRDTQYF
NA	TRBV5-1	TRBJ2-3	NA	TGCGCCAGCAGCTTAAATCCCTCGGGCGATACGCAGTATTTT	CASSLNPSGDTQYF
NA	TRBV6-2/TRBV6-3	TRBJ2-1	few	TGTGCCAGCAGTTACTCATCAAGGGGGACCTACAATGAACAGTTCTTC	CASSYSSRGTYNEQFF